Listed here are 10 T cell receptor beta chains from one sample, sequenced in a study of blood T cell repertoires in COVID-19. The data were produced by immunoSEQ multiplex PCR, yet TCRdb's version contains in-frame clones alone and is incomplete. The table records roughly 110,000 clones, less than 80% of them present only once. Sample: peripheral blood. These receptors all come from an elderly man with COVID-19, enrolled during active disease.

The CDR3 loop is CASSQGQTYEQYF. In DNA form, the CDR3 reads TGTGCCAGCTCACAAGGACAGACCTACGAGCAGTACTTC. The chain joins TRBV18 to TRBJ2-7; D may be TRBD1 (6 bases). The CDR3 runs to 13 residues. V shed 4 bases and J shed 2 bases, with 9 bases lying between them. Germline V CDR1 and CDR2: KGHSH, LQKENI.

In regard to this clone: Possible read error: a much larger clone is one base away. This chain links TRBV4-1 with TRBJ1-1; no clear D. V was trimmed by 4 bases and J by 2 bases, leaving 14 bases between them. CDR1 and CDR2 from the germline V gene are MGHRA and YSYEKL. This CDR3 region has 15 residues. The CDR3 DNA is TGCGCCAGCAGCCTACACCCAGAGGCAAACACTGAAGCTTTCTTT. Encoded protein: CASSLHPEANTEAFF.

The chain links TRBV7-9 to TRBJ2-3, with D hard to call. Trimming removed 1 base at V and 6 bases at J, with 8 bases between. The CDR3 runs to 13 residues. Germline V gene lookup returns CDR1 SEHNR and CDR2 FQNEAQ (reference sequence). The CDR3 DNA follows: TGTGCCAGCAGCTTAGACGTGAGCGATACGCAGTATTTT. This translates into CASSLDVSDTQYF.

This rearrangement joins TRBV29-1 to TRBJ2-3, with D hard to call. The CDR3 has 14 amino acids. CDR1 and CDR2 (germline): SQVTM, ANQGSEA. V was shortened by 7 bases and J by 0 bases, with 14 bases between the two germline ends. The CDR3 spells CSAQTVSSTDTQYF. DNA of the CDR3: TGCAGCGCGCAAACGGTTTCTAGCACAGATACGCAGTATTTT.

The chain is built from TRBV2 and TRBJ1-2; the D gene is possibly TRBD1 (6 bases). The germline CDR1 and CDR2 sequences are SNHLY and FYNNEI. The CDR3 has 12 amino acids. Trimming took 4 bases from V and 5 from J, leaving 8 bases between them. The CDR3 here is CASSGQGYGYTF. DNA for the CDR3: TGTGCCAGCAGTGGTCAGGGGTATGGCTACACCTTC.

The V and J genes are TRBV30 and TRBJ1-3; possible D gene TRBD1, 5 bases. This CDR3 region has 14 residues. The ends were cut back, 0 bases at V and 4 bases at J, with 10 bases in the middle. Germline V gene sequence: CDR1 GTSNPN, CDR2 SVGIG (reference sequence). The chain's CDR3 is CAWSVGGVGNTIYF. For the CDR3, the DNA is TGTGCCTGGAGTGTTGGAGGGGTCGGAAACACCATATATTTT.

V and J are TRBV19 and TRBJ2-1; D ambiguous. From germline, CDR1 is LNHDA and CDR2 SQIVND (reference sequence). The CDR3 length is 15 residues. V lost 5 bases, J lost 4 bases, and 15 bases lay in between. DNA for the CDR3: TGTGCCAGTAGTGTAAGTTATACTTCTTACAATGAGCAGTTCTTC. Its protein is CASSVSYTSYNEQFF.

Only one count was recorded for this clone. The rearrangement uses TRBV14 and TRBJ2-3, with D perhaps matching TRBD2 (6 bases). CDR1 is SGHDN, CDR2 FVKESK, per germline. This CDR3 contains 17 residues. V shed 3 bases and J shed 10 bases, with 26 bases lying between them. CDR3 nucleotide sequence: TGTGCCAGCAGCCAGGAATTCGGGTGGGACTTGGAGATTGCGCAGTATTTT. This translates into CASSQEFGWDLEIAQYF.

A few counts support this clone. V and J are TRBV19 and TRBJ2-2, with TRBD2 identical over 10 bases. This CDR3 region has 17 residues. From germline, CDR1 is LNHDA and CDR2 SQIVND (reference sequence). V was pared by 4 bases and J by 3 bases, with 8 bases of the junction left unmatched. CDR3 sequence (DNA): TGTGCCAGTAGTAGCCTAGCGGGAGTGTTGGACACCGGGGAGCTGTTTTTT. Translated, it gives CASSSLAGVLDTGELFF.

The chain has TRBV4-1 and TRBJ2-3, with 7 positions matching TRBD2. The germline V gene has CDR1 MGHRA and CDR2 YSYEKL. The CDR3 length is 16 residues. After removal of 9 bases from V and 0 bases from J, the junction contained 12 bases not matched to a gene. The CDR3 is CASWGGRIGSTDTQYF. The CDR3 DNA is TGCGCCAGTTGGGGGGGGAGGATAGGCAGCACAGATACGCAGTATTTT.